The 13 T cell receptor beta chains presented below share a single source sample, sequenced in a study of STAT5B mutations in CD4+ large granular lymphocyte leukemia. Assay used: immunoSEQ multiplex PCR; TCRdb lists only in-frame clones, some missing. This sample yields 20,000 to 25,000 clones, of which 60% to 80% are seen a single time; 30% belongs to the top ten. Sequences were obtained from CD4+ T cells from blood buffy coats. The receptors shown here come from a human donor in good health.

V is TRBV28 and J is TRBJ2-7; D ambiguous. CDR1 is MDHEN and CDR2 is SYDVKM in the germline V gene. The CDR3 is 11 amino acids. V lost 4 bases, J lost 6 bases, and 7 bases lay in between. The CDR3 loop is CASSSPTEQYF. The CDR3, as DNA: TGTGCCAGCAGTTCCCCCACCGAGCAGTACTTC.

This chain uses TRBV5-1 with TRBJ1-4, with 9 bases aligning to TRBD1. The CDR3 sequence is 14 residues long. Looked up from germline, CDR1 is SGHRS and CDR2 is YFSETQ. Unmatched junction bases numbered 6, after V lost 4 bases and J lost 8 bases. CDR3 sequence (DNA): TGCGCCAGCAGCGAACAGGGGGCTCAAGAAAAACTGTTTTTT. Translated: CASSEQGAQEKLFF.

The chain links TRBV27 to TRBJ1-5; the match to TRBD1 covers 7 bases. The CDR3 length is 17 residues. The germline gives CDR1 MNHEY, CDR2 SMNVEV (reference sequence). With 5 bases clipped from V and 1 base from J, the junction kept 11 bases outside the gene matches. CDR3 in amino acids: CASSPLPSRGSNQPQHF. The CDR3 DNA reads as TGTGCCAGCAGTCCCCTGCCCTCCAGGGGGAGCAATCAGCCCCAGCATTTT.

DNA of the CDR3: TGCGCCAGCAGAAGTCAGGGACTCCCGTGGGAGCAGTACTTC. It specifies CASRSQGLPWEQYF. The rearrangement joins TRBV5-1 to TRBJ2-7; TRBD2 might be the D (6 bases). This CDR3 is built from 14 residues. Germline lookup yields CDR1 SGHRS and CDR2 YFSETQ. Between the trimmed V and J ends, which lost 5 bases and 7 bases, there was a span of 19 bases.

J is TRBJ1-5 and V is TRBV4-3; 8 bases match TRBD1. The CDR3 sequence is 17 residues long. Germline assignment: CDR1 LGHNA and CDR2 YSLEER. With 1 base clipped from V and 3 bases from J, the junction kept 8 bases outside the gene matches. Written as DNA, the CDR3 is TGCGCCAGCAGCCAAGCGAAGCAGGACAGGGACAATCAGCCCCAGCATTTT. Residues: CASSQAKQDRDNQPQHF.

This chain's CDR3 is CASSQAGQGHEKLFF. In DNA form, the CDR3 reads TGCGCCAGCAGCCAAGCGGGACAGGGCCATGAAAAACTGTTTTTT. This chain links TRBV4-3 with TRBJ1-4; 9 bases agree with TRBD1. V was clipped by 1 base and J by 6 bases; unmatched bases: 3. This CDR3 contains 15 residues. Per germline, CDR1 LGHNA and CDR2 YSLEER.

This clone was detected a few times. The gene calls are TRBV5-6 and TRBJ1-3; possible D gene TRBD1, 6 bases. V was clipped by 2 bases and J by 0 bases, with 12 bases between them. The CDR3 covers 16 residues. Germline V CDR1 and CDR2: SGHDT, YYEEEE. The DNA for the CDR3 is TGTGCCAGCAGCTTCCACAGGGAACCCTCTGGAAACACCATATATTTT. Its protein product is CASSFHREPSGNTIYF.

The chain is built from TRBV9 and TRBJ2-3; TRBD1 aligns across 8 bases. This CDR3 spans 15 amino acids. CDR1 and CDR2 from the germline V gene are SGDLS and YYNGEE. J lost 6 bases, V lost 4 bases, and 10 bases had no gene match. The CDR3 DNA follows: TGTGCCAGCAGCTTGACCGGGACAGGATTTGATACGCAGTATTTT. This encodes CASSLTGTGFDTQYF.

This clone was picked up a small number of times. The chain has TRBV5-1 and TRBJ1-1; TRBD1 is a possible D gene (6 bases). CDR1 and CDR2 from the germline V gene are SGHRS and YFSETQ. This CDR3 contains 14 residues. V shed 4 bases and J shed 5 bases, with 15 bases lying between them. The CDR3 region has the DNA TGCGCCAGCAGCCGACAGGTTACGGGGACTGAAGCTTTCTTT. It is translated as CASSRQVTGTEAFF.

J is TRBJ2-7 and V is TRBV5-4, with D hard to call. Trimming stripped 4 bases from V and 0 bases from J, with 14 bases between. The CDR3 length is 15 residues. The V gene's germline CDR1 is SGHNT and CDR2 YYREEE (reference sequence). CDR3 region: CASSHNIRSSYEQYF. The CDR3, as DNA: TGTGCCAGCAGCCACAACATCAGGAGCTCCTACGAGCAGTACTTC.

The rearrangement joins TRBV28 to TRBJ1-2; a possible D gene is TRBD1 (5 bases). Germline assignment: CDR1 MDHEN and CDR2 SYDVKM. The CDR3 is 15 residues long. The V gene lost 2 bases and the J gene lost 6 bases, with 16 bases spanning the gap. The DNA of the CDR3 is TGTGCCAGCAGTTTAGGCCAGGGAATCAGGCATGGCTACACCTTC. Translated, it gives CASSLGQGIRHGYTF.

The rearrangement links TRBV6-5 to TRBJ2-2; D unclear. The CDR3 runs 13 residues. Trimming left V 2 bases short and J 5 bases short, with 6 bases between. From germline, CDR1 is MNHEY and CDR2 SVGAGI. CDR3 bases: TGTGCCAGCAGTTACGCCGTTACCGGGGAGCTGTTTTTT. Translated: CASSYAVTGELFF.

The V gene is TRBV10-2, the J gene TRBJ1-2; possibly TRBD1 for D (5 bases). The length of the CDR3 is 13 residues. V was pared by 8 bases and J by 6 bases, with 16 bases between. Germline V gene lookup returns CDR1 WSHSY and CDR2 SAAADI. CDR3 loop: CASGWDAAHGYTF. CDR3 DNA sequence: TGCGCCAGCGGCTGGGACGCTGCGCATGGCTACACCTTC.